The 24 T cell receptor beta chains presented below share a single source sample, sequenced in a study of chemoradiotherapy in HPV16-positive cancers. The method was immunoSEQ multiplex PCR; TCRdb's version includes in-frame clones alone and lacks a portion of them. The table has about 53,000 clones, roughly 90% seen once. The starting material was blood, obtained from a patient who underwent chemoradiotherapy. Receptors originate from a human donor with HPV-associated anogenital cancer.

The chain employs TRBV9 and TRBJ2-5; 7 nucleotides match TRBD1. Germline CDR1 and CDR2: SGDLS and YYNGEE. V gave up 2 bases and J gave up 5 bases; unmatched junction bases: 9. CDR3 length equals 15 residues. Written as DNA, the CDR3 is TGTGCCAGCAGCGTTCACCACAGGGGAACGGAGACCCAGTACTTC. The encoded protein is CASSVHHRGTETQYF.

Comments on this clone: At one of its ends the junction is not consistent with the germline gene, which may arise from a read error. The chain uses TRBV5-1 and TRBJ2-7; 8 bases are a match to TRBD2. The CDR3 totals 14 residues. CDR1 and CDR2 from the germline V gene are SGHRS and YFSETQ. The CDR3 protein is CASSFPGGPNEQYF. CDR3 coding DNA: TGTGCCAGCAGCTTCCCGGGGGGGCCCAACGAGCAGTACTTC. Supplemented by reference TRBV5-1 and TRBJ2-7, the full variable domain reads KAGVTQTPRYLIKTRGQQVTLSCSPISGHRSVSWYQQTPGQGLQFLFEYFSETQRNKGNFPGRFSGRQFSNSRSEMNVSTLELGDSALYLCASSFPGGPNEQYFGPGTRLTVT.

This sequence joins TRBV30 and TRBJ2-7; weak D call: TRBD1 (6 bases). V lost 3 bases and J 0 bases, leaving 12 bases between the germline ends. Germline lookup yields CDR1 GTSNPN and CDR2 SVGIG (reference sequence). The CDR3 has 14 residues. The CDR3 is CAWRQTGYSYEQYF. CDR3 bases: TGTGCCTGGAGGCAGACAGGATACTCCTACGAGCAGTACTTC.

This chain connects TRBV10-1 to TRBJ2-3; TRBD1 matches at 9 bases. CDR3 length: 16 residues. The germline gives CDR1 WNHNN, CDR2 SYGVQD (reference sequence). After removal of 3 bases from V and 4 bases from J, the junction contained 8 bases not matched to a gene. The CDR3 region is CASSDPRQGVSDTQYF. CDR3 DNA: TGCGCCAGCAGTGACCCCCGACAGGGGGTCTCAGATACGCAGTATTTT.

The chain is built from TRBV4-2 and TRBJ2-2, with no clear D. Deletions cut 6 bases from V and 0 bases from J, with 8 bases between. The length of the CDR3 is 14 residues. Germline V gene data show CDR1 as LGHNA and CDR2 as YNFKEQ. This chain's CDR3 is CASRTQTNTGELFF. CDR3 bases: TGTGCCAGCAGAACTCAGACGAACACCGGGGAGCTGTTTTTT.

V and J are TRBV5-1 and TRBJ1-1; 12 bases fit TRBD1. Germline assignment: CDR1 SGHRS and CDR2 YFSETQ. V shed 4 bases and J 6 bases; nucleotides not matched to a gene: 7. The CDR3 is 15 amino acids. CDR3 sequence reads: CASSIGTGGLAEAFF. In DNA form, the CDR3 reads TGCGCCAGCAGCATTGGGACAGGGGGCCTGGCTGAAGCTTTCTTT.

This clone turned up a few times. The CDR3 reads CASWAAGGEQYF. The CDR3, as DNA: TGTGCCAGCTGGGCCGCAGGGGGCGAGCAGTACTTC. This chain links TRBV6-5 with TRBJ2-7; 7 bases agree with TRBD1. Germline V gives CDR1 MNHEY, CDR2 SVGAGI. Losses at the gene ends were 8 bases for V and 6 bases for J; bases not matched to a gene: 7. This CDR3 region has 12 residues.

The chain links TRBV27 to TRBJ2-1; a weak D match, TRBD1 (6 bases). Germline CDR1 MNHEY, CDR2 SMNVEV (reference sequence). Trimming stripped 2 bases from V and 5 bases from J, with 13 bases between. There are 15 residues in the CDR3. This CDR3 is CASSLRSGADNEQFF. Written as DNA, the CDR3 is TGTGCCAGCAGTTTACGGTCAGGGGCTGACAATGAGCAGTTCTTC.

V is TRBV6-5 and J is TRBJ2-7, with a possible D match to TRBD1 (6 bases). From germline, CDR1 is MNHEY and CDR2 SVGAGI. Trimming removed 6 bases at V and 3 bases at J, with 9 bases between. The CDR3 runs to 12 residues. CDR3 residues: CASSWDIYEQYF. Here the CDR3 DNA reads TGTGCCAGCAGCTGGGACATCTACGAGCAGTACTTC.

The CDR3, as DNA: TGTGCCAGCAGGAGGGGGCCAGGGGAGACCCAGTACTTC. It codes for CASRRGPGETQYF. V gene TRBV27 combines with J gene TRBJ2-5; 7 nucleotides match TRBD1. Germline trimming cut 6 bases from V and 5 bases from J; bases unmatched to any gene: 6. Germline-derived CDR1 and CDR2 are MNHEY and SMNVEV (reference sequence). The CDR3 covers 13 residues.

V usage is TRBV2 and J usage is TRBJ1-1; D is possibly TRBD1 (5 bases). Deletions cut 5 bases from V and 11 bases from J, with 9 bases between. The CDR3 covers 10 residues. Germline CDR1 and CDR2: SNHLY and FYNNEI. The DNA of the CDR3 is TGTGCCAGCAGTCTGGGGCCGGCTTTCTTT. This encodes CASSLGPAFF.

Points on this clone: Other DNA sequences within the sample encode an identical CDR3. The chain has TRBV30 and TRBJ2-2; possibly TRBD2 for D (6 bases). V was cut by 5 bases and J by 7 bases, with 20 bases left in between. This CDR3 has 15 amino acids. Germline-derived CDR1 and CDR2 are GTSNPN and SVGIG (reference sequence). CDR3 protein: CAWFRGTGEIGELFF. CDR3 coding DNA: TGTGCCTGGTTCAGAGGGACGGGGGAAATCGGGGAGCTGTTTTTT. The full variable domain, completed using reference TRBV30 and TRBJ2-2, is SQTIHQWPATLVQPVGSPLSLECTVEGTSNPNLYWYRQAAGRGLQLLFYSVGIGQISSEVPQNLSASRPQDRQFILSSKKLLLSDSGFYLCAWFRGTGEIGELFFGEGSRLTVL.

The chain is built from TRBV18 and TRBJ1-6; tentative D call: TRBD1 (5 bases). The germline gives CDR1 KGHSH, CDR2 LQKENI. The CDR3 sequence is 14 residues long. V dropped 3 bases and J dropped 10 bases, with 13 bases sitting between them. CDR3 sequence reads: CASSPLLRESPLHF. In nucleotides, the CDR3 is TGTGCCAGCTCACCTCTCCTCAGGGAATCACCCCTCCACTTT.

This chain links TRBV9 with TRBJ2-7; 9 nucleotides match TRBD1. After removal of 4 bases from V and 5 bases from J, the junction contained 10 bases not matched to a gene. CDR1 SGDLS and CDR2 YYNGEE come from the germline V gene. The CDR3 runs to 15 residues. The CDR3, as DNA: TGTGCCAGCAGCAGATCGAACAGGGGGCAGGACGAGCAGTACTTC. The encoded protein is CASSRSNRGQDEQYF.

This chain links TRBV6-5 with TRBJ2-2; 9 bases align to TRBD1. With V trimmed by 2 bases and J by 7 bases, 5 bases remained unmatched. The germline gives CDR1 MNHEY, CDR2 SVGAGI. The CDR3 sequence is 15 residues long. Here the CDR3 reads CASSYEQGAIGELFF. The CDR3, as DNA: TGTGCCAGCAGTTACGAACAGGGGGCGATCGGGGAGCTGTTTTTT.

The chain combines TRBV6-5 with TRBJ2-1; TRBD2 aligns across 8 bases. V gave up 3 bases and J gave up 9 bases; unmatched junction bases: 13. CDR1 and CDR2 from the germline V gene are MNHEY and SVGAGI. CDR3 length: 16 residues. CDR3 coding DNA: TGTGCCAGCAGTTATTTCTCAGGGACTAGGTATAGTGAGCAGTTCTTC. Translation gives CASSYFSGTRYSEQFF.

The chain recombines TRBV19 with TRBJ2-5, with 8 bases that match TRBD1. Germline V gene sequence: CDR1 LNHDA, CDR2 SQIVND (reference sequence). This CDR3 region has 14 residues. J lost 5 bases, V lost 5 bases, and 7 bases had no gene match. The CDR3 region has the DNA TGTGCCAGTAGTGTCAGGGGGCGCGGGGAGACCCAGTACTTC. Its protein product is CASSVRGRGETQYF.

The CDR3 region has the DNA TGTGCCAGCAGTTTAATTACGTACGGGGAGCTGTTTTTT. This translates into CASSLITYGELFF. This chain connects TRBV6-5 to TRBJ2-2; D gene ambiguous. V dropped 4 bases and J dropped 7 bases, with 10 bases sitting between them. The CDR3 extends over 13 amino acids. CDR1 is MNHEY, CDR2 SVGAGI, per germline.

The chain uses TRBV21-1 and TRBJ1-5; the table calls TRBD1, which could not be checked here. TRBV21-1 is described as a pseudogene. The CDR3 spans 17 residues. The CDR3 DNA sequence: TGTGCCAGCAGCAAAAGCAGGGGATACAGCTATAATCAGCCCCAGCATTTT. Amino acid sequence: CASSKSRGYSYNQPQHF.

The gene calls are TRBV4-3 and TRBJ1-2; 8 bases line up with TRBD1. CDR3 length: 17 amino acids. V lost 0 bases to trimming and J lost 4 bases; unmatched junction nucleotides: 10. CDR1 is LGHNA and CDR2 is YSLEER in the germline V gene. CDR3 loop: CASSQDRGAGGGYGYTF. The CDR3 region has the DNA TGCGCCAGCAGCCAAGATAGGGGGGCAGGGGGCGGCTATGGCTACACCTTC.

The chain recombines TRBV4-3 with TRBJ2-1; D is unresolved. Trimming stripped 3 bases from V and 8 bases from J, with 11 bases between. The germline V gene has CDR1 LGHNA and CDR2 YSLEER. This CDR3 is 13 amino acids long. CDR3 bases: TGCGCCAGCAGCCAGGCCCTACCCCATGAGCAGTTCTTC. This encodes CASSQALPHEQFF.

The chain couples TRBV19 to TRBJ2-3; 9 bases map to TRBD1. V lost 3 bases to trimming and J lost 3 bases; unmatched junction nucleotides: 7. The germline V gene encodes CDR1 LNHDA and CDR2 SQIVND (reference sequence). The CDR3 has 16 amino acids. The CDR3 reads CASSIGQGFDTDTQYF. Here the CDR3 DNA reads TGTGCCAGTAGTATCGGACAGGGGTTTGATACAGATACGCAGTATTTT.

CDR3 DNA: TGTGCCAGCAGTACACCCGGGAACACTACCCCAGCTTTCTTT. This sequence encodes CASSTPGNTTPAFF. The chain combines TRBV6-6 with TRBJ1-1; D remains ambiguous. CDR1 MNHNY and CDR2 SVGAGI come from the germline V gene (reference sequence). V lost 5 bases to trimming and J lost 10 bases, with 20 bases between them. The CDR3 has 14 residues.

The rearrangement uses TRBV1 and TRBJ2-2; the D call TRBD2 from the table was never checked on the DNA. TRBV1 counts as a pseudogene. The CDR3 spans 16 residues. The CDR3 DNA is TGCACCAGCAGCCAAGTCCGGGACTCTTACACCGGGGAGCTGTTTTTT. Amino acid sequence: CTSSQVRDSYTGELFF.